This TCR beta chain was captured by sequencing in a study of blood T cell repertoires in COVID-19. Study-level information: Samples came from the United States, Italy and Spain, spanning acute and convalescent COVID-19. T cells, B-cell-depleted T cells, or PBMCs provided the cDNA or gDNA that served as material.

This clone was seen just once. In the authors' methods: For nucleated cells, counts were estimated from reference gene primer amplification. This table comes from immunoSEQ multiplex PCR, and its TCRdb copy is limited to in-frame clones, with some not included. V, J and clone size were drawn from that table, and D and trimming were deduced from the DNA. The sample has roughly 70,000 clones, approximately 80% seen once. The receptor was isolated from a human donor in a cohort sampled during active COVID-19. Sequencing was done on a sample of peripheral blood.

The CDR3 sequence is CASSPGGGSYEQYF. The CDR3 DNA is TGTGCCAGCAGCCCGGGGGGGGGCAGCTACGAGCAGTACTTC. This sequence joins TRBV5-4 and TRBJ2-7; 8 bases are shared with TRBD2. Germline V CDR1 and CDR2: SGHNT, YYREEE (reference sequence). This CDR3 comprises 14 residues. Trimming removed 4 bases from V and 3 bases from J; junction bases left unmatched: 6.